These 12 T cell receptor beta chains share one sample of origin, sequenced in a study of identical twins. Using its own MiXCR run on the 5' RACE reads, TCRdb lists one record per CDR3 protein. The sample shows hundreds of thousands of distinct CDR3 sequences, 7.5% of them seen only once. The sample was also linked to a second study, of yellow fever vaccine responses in identical twins.

Material: memory (CD45RO+) T cells sorted from blood. These receptors were taken from a woman under 30 in good health.

The chain couples TRBV2 to TRBJ2-3; 10 bases align to TRBD2. CDR1 is SNHLY and CDR2 is FYNNEI in the germline V gene. V shed 3 bases, J shed 1 base, and the junction held 4 bases outside the gene matches. The CDR3 is 16 residues long. This chain's CDR3 is CASSETSGWGTDTQYF. In nucleotides, the CDR3 is TGTGCCAGCAGTGAGACTAGCGGGTGGGGCACAGATACGCAGTATTTT.

This clonotype showed up many times. The chain carries TRBV3-1 and TRBJ2-1, with 9 bases identical to TRBD2. V was pared by 6 bases and J by 4 bases, with 7 bases of the junction left unmatched. In germline, CDR1 is LGHDT, CDR2 YNNKEL (reference sequence). This CDR3 is 15 amino acids long. The CDR3 is CASSQRLAVYNEQFF. In DNA, the CDR3 is TGTGCCAGCAGTCAAAGACTAGCGGTTTACAATGAGCAGTTCTTC.

The sample holds a few counts of this clonotype. This rearrangement joins TRBV11-1 to TRBJ2-1; a weak D match, TRBD2 (6 bases). CDR3 length: 13 amino acids. V was pared by 6 bases and J by 4 bases, with 10 bases between. Germline V lookup: CDR1 SGHAT, CDR2 FQDESV (reference sequence). Written as DNA, the CDR3 is TGTGCCAGCAGTAGACTAGTTTACAATGAGCAGTTCTTC. It translates to CASSRLVYNEQFF.

The chain uses TRBV28 and TRBJ1-5; D unclear. Between the trimmed V and J ends, which lost 6 bases and 0 bases, there was a span of 12 bases. The CDR3 is 15 residues long. The germline V gene encodes CDR1 MDHEN and CDR2 SYDVKM. The CDR3 bases are TGTGCCAGCAGCCAACGCAGACATAGCAATCAGCCCCAGCATTTT. Protein product: CASSQRRHSNQPQHF.

This clonotype was recorded many times. The chain has TRBV6-2 or TRBV6-3 and TRBJ2-7, with unresolved D. The CDR3 has 11 residues. V was pared by 6 bases and J by 3 bases, with 6 bases between. Germline values: CDR1 MNHEY, CDR2 SVGEGT. The CDR3 DNA reads as TGTGCCAGCAGCAAAGGCTACGAGCAGTACTTC. Translating it yields CASSKGYEQYF.

This clonotype showed up just a few times. This chain uses TRBV15 with TRBJ2-6; D unresolved. This CDR3 has 16 residues. Germline-derived CDR1 and CDR2 are LNHNV and YYDKDF (reference sequence). Between the trimmed V and J ends, which lost 0 bases and 3 bases, there was a span of 9 bases. CDR3 loop: CATSRDWGGGANVLTF. CDR3 DNA: TGTGCCACCAGCAGAGATTGGGGTGGTGGGGCCAACGTCCTGACTTTC. Drawing the rest from reference TRBV15 and TRBJ2-6, the complete variable domain is DAMVIQNPRYQVTQFGKPVTLSCSQTLNHNVMYWYQQKSSQAPKLLFHYYDKDFNNEADTPDNFQSRRPNTSFCFLDIRSPGLGDTAMYLCATSRDWGGGANVLTFGAGSRLTVL.

This clonotype was seen ten or more times. The chain uses TRBV4-1 and TRBJ2-2; TRBD2 matches at 12 bases. Germline assignment: CDR1 MGHRA and CDR2 YSYEKL. The CDR3 loop spans 19 amino acids. The V gene end was trimmed by 2 bases and the J gene end by 0 bases; junction bases not matched to a gene: 7. The CDR3 is CASSQTGTSGLANTGELFF. DNA of the CDR3: TGCGCCAGCAGCCAAACCGGGACTAGCGGGCTCGCGAACACCGGGGAGCTGTTTTTT.

This clonotype was picked up a small number of times. The chain uses TRBV7-2 and TRBJ2-1; 8 positions match TRBD2. The CDR3 loop spans 15 amino acids. Germline V gene sequence: CDR1 SGHTA, CDR2 FQGNSA. J lost 6 bases, V lost 1 base, and 5 bases had no gene match. The CDR3 DNA follows: TGTGCCAGCAGCTTAGTGAAGCTAGCGGGCAATGAGCAGTTCTTC. This translates into CASSLVKLAGNEQFF.

This clonotype has just a few counts. The rearrangement joins TRBV28 to TRBJ1-3; tentative D call: TRBD1 (5 bases). Trimming shortened V by 6 bases and J by 3 bases, and 24 bases separated the two germline ends. Germline CDR1 MDHEN, CDR2 SYDVKM. This CDR3 has 18 residues. Here the CDR3 DNA reads TGTGCCAGCAGCCATCCGGGACTGAGCTTCGTGAGTGGAAACACCATATATTTT. The encoded protein is CASSHPGLSFVSGNTIYF.

The genes are TRBV2 and TRBJ1-1, with 7 nucleotides matching TRBD1. Germline CDR1 reads SNHLY; CDR2 reads FYNNEI. Unmatched junction bases numbered 3, after V lost 5 bases and J lost 0 bases. The CDR3 totals 14 residues. CDR3 nucleotide sequence: TGTGCCAGCAGTTCCGGGACAGTGAACACTGAAGCTTTCTTT. This codes for CASSSGTVNTEAFF.

This clonotype was counted only a few times. This chain joins TRBV6-1 and TRBJ2-5; maybe TRBD1 (6 bases). Germline V gives CDR1 MNHNS, CDR2 SASEGT. The germline V and J ends were trimmed by 0 bases and 2 bases, with 13 bases remaining between them. The CDR3 runs 16 residues. Here the CDR3 DNA reads TGTGCCAGCAGTGAAGCGCAGGGGAGTGGTCAAGAGACCCAGTACTTC. Protein: CASSEAQGSGQETQYF.

On this clonotype itself: This may be a read error, as it is one base from a much larger clone. This sequence joins TRBV6-2 or TRBV6-3 and TRBJ2-3; 7 positions match TRBD2. V dropped 10 bases and J dropped 7; count of bases not matched to a gene: 14. The germline V gene encodes CDR1 MNHEY and CDR2 SVGEGT. The CDR3 runs to 14 residues. CDR3: CANSPSGEAYTQYF. CDR3 coding DNA: TGTGCCAACAGCCCAAGCGGGGAGGCGTATACGCAGTATTTT.